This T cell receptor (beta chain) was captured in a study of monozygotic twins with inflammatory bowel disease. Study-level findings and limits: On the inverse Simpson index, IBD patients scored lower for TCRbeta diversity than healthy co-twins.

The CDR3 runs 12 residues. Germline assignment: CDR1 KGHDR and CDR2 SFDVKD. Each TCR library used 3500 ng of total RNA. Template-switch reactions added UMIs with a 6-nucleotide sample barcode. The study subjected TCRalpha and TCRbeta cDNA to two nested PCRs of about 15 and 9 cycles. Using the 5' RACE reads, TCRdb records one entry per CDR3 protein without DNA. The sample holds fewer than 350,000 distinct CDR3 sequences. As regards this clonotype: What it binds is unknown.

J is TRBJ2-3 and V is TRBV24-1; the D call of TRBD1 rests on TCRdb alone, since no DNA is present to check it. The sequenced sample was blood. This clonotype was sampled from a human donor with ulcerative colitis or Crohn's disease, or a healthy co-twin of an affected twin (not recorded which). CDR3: CATSDPGATQYF.